Presented here are 18 T cell receptor beta chains from one specimen sequenced in a study of CD8 T cells in ankylosing spondylitis. TCRdb recomputed calls from the 5' RACE reads with MiXCR, one row per CDR3 protein. The sample has a few hundred thousand distinct CDR3 sequences, less than 25% seen once. Sequencing was performed on blood, either unsorted or a sorted T cell fraction (not recorded which). The source is a female donor with ankylosing spondylitis or in good health (not recorded which).

This clonotype was seen a few times. The chain employs TRBV28 and TRBJ2-2; 14 nucleotides align to TRBD2. Germline V gives CDR1 MDHEN, CDR2 SYDVKM. V lost 4 bases and J lost 7; bases outside the gene matches: 5. This CDR3 region has 16 residues. The CDR3 DNA follows: TGTGCCAGCAGTTCGACTAGCGGGAGGGCCGTCGGGGAGCTGTTTTTT. Translating it yields CASSSTSGRAVGELFF.

The V gene is TRBV2, the J gene TRBJ1-5; TRBD1 aligns across 7 bases. The CDR3 runs 13 residues. After removal of 7 bases from V and 7 bases from J, the junction contained 7 bases not matched to a gene. Germline V gene data show CDR1 as SNHLY and CDR2 as FYNNEI. The DNA of the CDR3 is TGTGCCAGCACAGAGGGGGCCCCCCAGCCCCAGCATTTT. Translated, it gives CASTEGAPQPQHF.

In this sample, this clonotype turned up once. The rearrangement uses TRBV5-6 and TRBJ2-3; 7 bases are shared with TRBD1. Trimming at V came to 4 bases and at J to 4 bases, leaving 12 bases not matched to a gene. This CDR3 is built from 16 residues. Germline assignment: CDR1 SGHDT and CDR2 YYEEEE. The CDR3 protein is CASSRRAGGVADTQYF. Here the CDR3 DNA reads TGTGCCAGCAGCCGCCGGGCAGGGGGTGTAGCAGATACGCAGTATTTT.

This clonotype was seen a few times. The rearrangement links TRBV6-1 to TRBJ2-3, with TRBD2 matching over 8 bases. In germline, CDR1 is MNHNS, CDR2 SASEGT. The V gene end was trimmed by 5 bases and the J gene end by 4 bases; junction bases not matched to a gene: 11. CDR3 size: 16 residues. DNA of the CDR3: TGTGCCAGCAGTCGGGGGAGCGGGAGCCCCGCAGATACGCAGTATTTT. Protein product: CASSRGSGSPADTQYF.

The chain combines TRBV7-2 with TRBJ1-5; D perhaps matches TRBD1 (5 bases). This CDR3 region has 12 residues. Germline V gene data show CDR1 as SGHTA and CDR2 as FQGNSA. V lost 8 bases and J lost 3, with 8 bases in between. The CDR3 region is CASGAVNQPQHF. The CDR3 bases are TGTGCCAGCGGGGCAGTCAATCAGCCCCAGCATTTT.

There are a few counts of this clonotype. The chain has TRBV10-3 and TRBJ2-7, with 8 nucleotides matching TRBD1. CDR1 ENHRY and CDR2 SYGVKD come from the germline V gene. The CDR3 is made up of 12 amino acids. V gave up 4 bases and J gave up 4 bases; unmatched junction bases: 0. The CDR3 reads CAISGQGYEQYF. Written as DNA, the CDR3 is TGTGCCATCAGTGGACAGGGGTACGAGCAGTACTTC.

V is TRBV6-1 and J is TRBJ2-7, with D perhaps TRBD1 (5 bases). Trimming took 5 bases from V and 2 from J, leaving 13 bases between them. The CDR3 length is 14 residues. Germline CDR1 MNHNS, CDR2 SASEGT. The CDR3 DNA reads as TGTGCCAGCAGTAAGGGGCCTGGCACCTACGAGCAGTACTTC. This translates into CASSKGPGTYEQYF.

The chain recombines TRBV7-9 with TRBJ2-2; no reliable D call. Germline CDR1 and CDR2: SEHNR and FQNEAQ (reference sequence). V lost 5 bases to trimming and J lost 13 bases, with 11 bases between them. The CDR3 length is 11 residues. The CDR3 reads CASSPLTMLFF. The CDR3 DNA follows: TGTGCCAGCAGCCCTCTCACCATGCTGTTTTTT.

The chain joins TRBV18 to TRBJ2-1; 11 nucleotides agree with TRBD1. The CDR3 runs 15 residues. After removal of 4 bases from V and 7 bases from J, the junction contained 6 bases not matched to a gene. Germline V gene data show CDR1 as KGHSH and CDR2 as LQKENI. CDR3 in DNA: TGTGCCAGCTCACTAGGACAGGGGGCAGGGAATGAGCAGTTCTTC. Encoded protein: CASSLGQGAGNEQFF.

This chain links TRBV10-3 with TRBJ2-3; D is undetermined. CDR1 and CDR2 (germline): ENHRY, SYGVKD. This CDR3 comprises 14 residues. Trimming pared 4 bases from V and 1 base from J, leaving 9 bases between. CDR3 sequence reads: CAISGNTGTDTQYF. In DNA form, the CDR3 reads TGTGCCATCAGTGGCAACACGGGCACAGATACGCAGTATTTT.

The rearrangement links TRBV25-1 to TRBJ1-2; TRBD1 is a possible D gene (5 bases). V lost 4 bases to trimming and J lost 8 bases, with 17 bases between them. CDR3 size: 14 residues. Germline V gene lookup returns CDR1 MGHDK and CDR2 SYGVNS. The CDR3 spells CASSGWGGTGGYTF. In DNA form, the CDR3 reads TGTGCCAGCAGTGGTTGGGGCGGGACGGGCGGCTACACCTTC.

The rearrangement uses TRBV7-9 and TRBJ2-1; TRBD2 matches at 9 bases. The CDR3 has 17 residues. CDR1 is SEHNR, CDR2 FQNEAQ, per germline (reference sequence). J was trimmed by 7 bases and V by 10 bases; bases with no gene match: 20. The CDR3 is CATRPSVLAGYENEQFF. The DNA of the CDR3 is TGTGCCACCCGACCTAGCGTTCTAGCGGGGTATGAAAATGAGCAGTTCTTC.

V and J are TRBV7-9 and TRBJ1-1; D possibly corresponds to TRBD1 (5 bases). The germline V gene encodes CDR1 SEHNR and CDR2 FQNEAQ (reference sequence). The V end was cut by 5 bases, the J end by 2 bases, with 18 bases between. The CDR3 totals 16 residues. CDR3 sequence: CASSPRSRDVNTEAFF. CDR3 DNA: TGTGCCAGCAGCCCTCGTTCCCGGGACGTTAACACTGAAGCTTTCTTT.

This clonotype was observed at least ten times. The chain carries TRBV6-5 and TRBJ1-1; weak D call: TRBD1 (5 bases). The CDR3 spans 16 residues. CDR1 and CDR2 from the germline V gene are MNHEY and SVGAGI. V gave up 2 bases and J gave up 1 base, with 14 bases separating them. CDR3 amino acids: CASSYGAGLGNTEAFF. The CDR3 DNA reads TGTGCCAGCAGTTACGGGGCAGGGCTTGGGAACACTGAAGCTTTCTTT.

J is TRBJ2-5 and V is TRBV15; 13 bases line up with TRBD2. The junction had 5 bases not matched to a gene; V was cut back by 3 bases and J by 4 bases. Germline loops: CDR1 LNHNV, CDR2 YYDKDF (reference sequence). The CDR3 is 16 residues long. In DNA, the CDR3 is TGTGCCACCAGCAGCGGGACTAGCGGGATGAGAGAGACCCAGTACTTC. Translation gives CATSSGTSGMRETQYF.

This clonotype was observed a few times. J is TRBJ2-3 and V is TRBV10-3; D might be TRBD2 (6 bases). Germline V CDR1 and CDR2: ENHRY, SYGVKD. Trimming shortened V by 10 bases and J by 0 bases, and 11 bases separated the two germline ends. This CDR3 contains 13 residues. CDR3 in DNA: TGTGCCACCCTAGCGCCGAGCACAGATACGCAGTATTTT. This gives the protein CATLAPSTDTQYF.

This clonotype has more than one count but fewer than ten. J is TRBJ2-7 and V is TRBV5-1; TRBD1 agrees at 9 bases. Germline CDR1 SGHRS, CDR2 YFSETQ. Trimming cost V 6 bases and J 2 bases; bases outside gene matches: 6. The CDR3 runs 14 residues. The CDR3: CASNRGTGTYEQYF. The DNA of the CDR3 is TGCGCCAGCAACCGGGGGACAGGGACCTACGAGCAGTACTTC.

This rearrangement joins TRBV30 to TRBJ1-2; D gene ambiguous. V dropped 0 bases and J dropped 6 bases, with 8 bases sitting between them. The CDR3 is 12 amino acids. Germline V gene sequence: CDR1 GTSNPN, CDR2 SVGIG (reference sequence). The CDR3 protein is CAWSVIIHGYTF. The CDR3 coding sequence is TGTGCCTGGAGTGTGATAATCCATGGCTACACCTTC.